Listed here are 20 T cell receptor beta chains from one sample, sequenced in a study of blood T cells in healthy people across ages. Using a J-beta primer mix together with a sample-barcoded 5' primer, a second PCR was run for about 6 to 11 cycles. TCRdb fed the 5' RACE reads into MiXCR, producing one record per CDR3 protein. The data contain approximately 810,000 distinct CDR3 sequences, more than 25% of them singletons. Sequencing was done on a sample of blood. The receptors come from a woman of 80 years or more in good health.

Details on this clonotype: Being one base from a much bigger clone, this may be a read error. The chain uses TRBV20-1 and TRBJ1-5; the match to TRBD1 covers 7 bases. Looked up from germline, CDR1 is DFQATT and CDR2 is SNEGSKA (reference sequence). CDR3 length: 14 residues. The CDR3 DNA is TGCGGTGCTATACAGGGGTCACGCAATCAGCCCCAGCATTTT. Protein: CGAIQGSRNQPQHF.

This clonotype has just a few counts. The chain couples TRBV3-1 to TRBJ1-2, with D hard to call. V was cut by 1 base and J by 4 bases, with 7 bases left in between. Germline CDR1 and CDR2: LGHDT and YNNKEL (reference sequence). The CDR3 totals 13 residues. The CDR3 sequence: CASSQGVTYGYTF. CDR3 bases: TGTGCCAGCAGCCAAGGAGTTACCTATGGCTACACCTTC.

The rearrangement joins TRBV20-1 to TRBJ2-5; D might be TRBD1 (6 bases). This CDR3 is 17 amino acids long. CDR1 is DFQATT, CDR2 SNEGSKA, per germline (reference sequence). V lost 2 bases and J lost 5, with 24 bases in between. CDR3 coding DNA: TGCAGTGCTAGACCCCCCCGGGGACATAATGGGGAGGAGACCCAGTACTTC. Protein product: CSARPPRGHNGEETQYF.

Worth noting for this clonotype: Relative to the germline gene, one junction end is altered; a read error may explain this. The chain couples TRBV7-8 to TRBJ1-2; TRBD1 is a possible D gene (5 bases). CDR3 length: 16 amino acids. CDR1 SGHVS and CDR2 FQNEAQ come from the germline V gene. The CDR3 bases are TGTGCCAGCAGCTTAGCCGGCAGGGCCTCGAACTATGGCCACACCTTC. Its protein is CASSLAGRASNYGHTF.

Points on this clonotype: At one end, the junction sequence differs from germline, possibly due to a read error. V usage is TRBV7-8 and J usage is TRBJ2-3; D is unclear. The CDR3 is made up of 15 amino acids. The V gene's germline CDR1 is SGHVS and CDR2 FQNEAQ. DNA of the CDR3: TGTGCCAGCAACTTAGCTAGAACAGCTGCAGATACGCAGTATTTT. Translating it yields CASNLARTAADTQYF.

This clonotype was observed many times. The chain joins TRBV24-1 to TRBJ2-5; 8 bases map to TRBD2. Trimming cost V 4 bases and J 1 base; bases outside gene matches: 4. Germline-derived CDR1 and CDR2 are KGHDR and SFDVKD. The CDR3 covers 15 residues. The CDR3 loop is CATSEPGGAQETQYF. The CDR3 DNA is TGTGCCACCAGTGAGCCCGGGGGGGCCCAAGAGACCCAGTACTTC.

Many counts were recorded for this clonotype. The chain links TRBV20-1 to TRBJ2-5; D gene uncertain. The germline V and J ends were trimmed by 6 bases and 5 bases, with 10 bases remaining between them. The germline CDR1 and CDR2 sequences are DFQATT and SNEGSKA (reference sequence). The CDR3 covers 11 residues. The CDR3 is CSALERETQYF. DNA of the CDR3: TGCAGTGCGTTGGAGAGGGAGACCCAGTACTTC.

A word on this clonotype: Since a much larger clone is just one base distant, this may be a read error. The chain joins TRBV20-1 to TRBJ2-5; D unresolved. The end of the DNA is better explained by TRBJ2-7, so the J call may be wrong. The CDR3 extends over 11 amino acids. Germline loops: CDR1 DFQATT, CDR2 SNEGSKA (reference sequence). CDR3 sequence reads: CSAREYSEQYF. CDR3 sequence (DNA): TGCAGTGCTAGAGAATATAGCGAGCAGTACTTC.

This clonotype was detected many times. This CDR3 reads CSAKGRSPYGYTF. The CDR3 bases are TGCAGTGCAAAGGGGCGGAGTCCCTATGGCTACACCTTC. The chain joins TRBV20-1 to TRBJ1-2; TRBD1 is a possible D gene (5 bases). The CDR3 consists of 13 residues. Per the germline V gene, CDR1 is DFQATT and CDR2 is SNEGSKA (reference sequence). The V end lost 6 bases, the J end lost 4 bases, and 15 bases lay between the germline ends.

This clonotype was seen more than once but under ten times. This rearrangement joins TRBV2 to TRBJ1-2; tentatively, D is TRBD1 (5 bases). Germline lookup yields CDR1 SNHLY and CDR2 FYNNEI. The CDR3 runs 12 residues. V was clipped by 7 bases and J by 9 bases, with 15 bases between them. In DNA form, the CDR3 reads TGTGCCAGCAAGGGGACCTCAGGGAGCTACACCTTC. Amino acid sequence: CASKGTSGSYTF.

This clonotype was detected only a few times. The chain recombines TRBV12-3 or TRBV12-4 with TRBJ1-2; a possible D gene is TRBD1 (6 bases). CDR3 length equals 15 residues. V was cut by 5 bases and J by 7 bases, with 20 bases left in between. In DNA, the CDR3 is TGTGCCAGCAGTCCCTCCGGACGGGGGGCTGTTGGCTACACCTTC. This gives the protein CASSPSGRGAVGYTF.

The CDR3 loop is CASSHDGGGWGTDTQYF. CDR3 DNA sequence: TGTGCCAGCAGTCACGACGGGGGGGGTTGGGGCACAGATACGCAGTATTTT. The rearrangement links TRBV7-6 to TRBJ2-3, with 8 bases identical to TRBD2. CDR1 and CDR2 from the germline V gene are SGHVS and FNYEAQ. The CDR3 consists of 17 residues. The V segment lost 6 bases and the J segment 1 base; nucleotides outside the gene matches: 12.

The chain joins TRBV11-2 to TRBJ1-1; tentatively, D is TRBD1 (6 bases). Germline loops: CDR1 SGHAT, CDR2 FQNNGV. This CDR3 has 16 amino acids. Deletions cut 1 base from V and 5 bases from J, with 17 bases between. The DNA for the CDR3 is TGTGCCAGCAGCTTAGTAAGGGGGGGTGGGAAAACTGAAGCTTTCTTT. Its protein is CASSLVRGGGKTEAFF.

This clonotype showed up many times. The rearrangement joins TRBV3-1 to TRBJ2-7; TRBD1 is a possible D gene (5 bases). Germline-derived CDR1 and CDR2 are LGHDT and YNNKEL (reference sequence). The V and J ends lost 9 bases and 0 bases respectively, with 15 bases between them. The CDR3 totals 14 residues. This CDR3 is CARRKGVSSYEQYF. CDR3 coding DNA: TGTGCCAGAAGAAAAGGGGTAAGCTCCTACGAGCAGTACTTC.

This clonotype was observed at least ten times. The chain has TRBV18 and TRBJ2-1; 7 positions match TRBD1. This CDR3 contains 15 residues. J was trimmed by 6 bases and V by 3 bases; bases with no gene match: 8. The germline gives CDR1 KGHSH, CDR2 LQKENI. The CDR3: CASSPYEGAGNEQFF. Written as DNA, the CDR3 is TGTGCCAGCTCACCCTACGAGGGGGCTGGCAATGAGCAGTTCTTC.

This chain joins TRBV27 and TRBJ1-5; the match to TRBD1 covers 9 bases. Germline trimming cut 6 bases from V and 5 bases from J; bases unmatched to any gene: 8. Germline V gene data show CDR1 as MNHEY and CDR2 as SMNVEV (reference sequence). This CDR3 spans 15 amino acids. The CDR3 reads CASRPGTGRDQPQHF. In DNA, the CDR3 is TGTGCCAGCAGGCCTGGGACAGGGAGGGATCAGCCCCAGCATTTT.

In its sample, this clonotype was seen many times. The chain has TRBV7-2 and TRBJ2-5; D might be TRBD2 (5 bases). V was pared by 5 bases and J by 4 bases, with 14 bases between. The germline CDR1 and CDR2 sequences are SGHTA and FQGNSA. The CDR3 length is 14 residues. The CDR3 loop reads CASSPSLTGETQYF. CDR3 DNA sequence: TGTGCCAGCAGCCCTAGCCTTACGGGAGAGACCCAGTACTTC.

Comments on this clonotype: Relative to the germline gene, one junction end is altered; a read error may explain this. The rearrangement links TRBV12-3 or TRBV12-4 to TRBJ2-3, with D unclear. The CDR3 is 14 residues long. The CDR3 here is CASSLAQITDAQYF. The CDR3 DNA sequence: TGTGCCAGCAGTTTAGCACAGATCACAGATGCGCAGTATTTT.

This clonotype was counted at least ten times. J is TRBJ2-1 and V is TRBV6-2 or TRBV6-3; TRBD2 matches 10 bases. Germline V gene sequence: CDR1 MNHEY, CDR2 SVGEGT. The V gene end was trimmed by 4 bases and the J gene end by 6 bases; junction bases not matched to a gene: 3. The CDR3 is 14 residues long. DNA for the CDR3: TGTGCCAGCAGTTCGGGACTAGCGTTCAATGAGCAGTTCTTC. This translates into CASSSGLAFNEQFF.

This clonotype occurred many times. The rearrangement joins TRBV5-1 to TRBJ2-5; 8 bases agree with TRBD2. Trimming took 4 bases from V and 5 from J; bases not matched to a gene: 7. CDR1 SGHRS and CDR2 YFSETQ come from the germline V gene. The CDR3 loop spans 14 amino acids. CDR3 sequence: CASSPTGGAETQYF. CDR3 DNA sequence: TGCGCCAGCAGCCCTACCGGGGGGGCCGAGACCCAGTACTTC. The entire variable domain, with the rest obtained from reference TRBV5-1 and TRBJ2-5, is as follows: KAGVTQTPRYLIKTRGQQVTLSCSPISGHRSVSWYQQTPGQGLQFLFEYFSETQRNKGNFPGRFSGRQFSNSRSEMNVSTLELGDSALYLCASSPTGGAETQYFGPGTRLLVL.